This TCR beta chain was observed in a study of control samples from healthy donors and cancer patients. V dropped 2 bases and J dropped 7 bases, with 17 bases sitting between them. From germline, CDR1 is SGHNT and CDR2 YENEEA. The CDR3 length is 16 residues. The method was immunoSEQ multiplex PCR; TCRdb's version includes in-frame clones alone and lacks a portion of them. The table records 150,000 to 200,000 clones, roughly 95% of them present only once. The V gene is TRBV11-3, the J gene TRBJ2-2; D gene uncertain. The sequenced sample consisted of blood. The TCR sequence derives from a woman aged 30 to 39 in good health. The CDR3 nucleotides read TGTGCCAGCAGCTTACCCTCCCCCGGTGGGCACGGGGAGCTGTTTTTT. Protein product: CASSLPSPGGHGELFF.